A single sample is the source of the 2 T cell receptor beta chains below, sequenced in a study of T cell repertoires in cytomegalovirus infection. TCRdb independently ran MiXCR on the reads; one entry per CDR3 protein. The table shows 830,000 or so distinct CDR3 sequences, with roughly 33% occurring only once. No antigen has been assigned to these receptors. This material consisted of cultured CD8+ T cells from PBMCs, taken from culture after CMV antigen stimulation. The receptors come from a human donor in good health (CMV status not recorded). Some clones in this sample may be carry-over from other donors' samples.

A word on this clonotype: At one of its ends the junction is not consistent with the germline gene, which may arise from a read error. The V and J genes are TRBV12-3 or TRBV12-4 and TRBJ2-1; 7 bases match TRBD2. This CDR3 contains 12 residues. CDR3 sequence: CDSSSGLGEQFF. The CDR3 DNA sequence: TGTGACAGCAGTTCAGGACTAGGTGAGCAGTTCTTC.

This clonotype occurred once. This chain joins TRBV7-9 and TRBJ1-6; no reliable D call. The germline V gene encodes CDR1 SEHNR and CDR2 FQNEAQ (reference sequence). CDR3 length: 16 residues. V was cut by 0 bases and J by 4 bases, with 10 bases left in between. CDR3 sequence (DNA): TGTGCCAGCAGCTTAGCTGCCTTGGGATATAATTCACCCCTCCACTTT. Protein product: CASSLAALGYNSPLHF.